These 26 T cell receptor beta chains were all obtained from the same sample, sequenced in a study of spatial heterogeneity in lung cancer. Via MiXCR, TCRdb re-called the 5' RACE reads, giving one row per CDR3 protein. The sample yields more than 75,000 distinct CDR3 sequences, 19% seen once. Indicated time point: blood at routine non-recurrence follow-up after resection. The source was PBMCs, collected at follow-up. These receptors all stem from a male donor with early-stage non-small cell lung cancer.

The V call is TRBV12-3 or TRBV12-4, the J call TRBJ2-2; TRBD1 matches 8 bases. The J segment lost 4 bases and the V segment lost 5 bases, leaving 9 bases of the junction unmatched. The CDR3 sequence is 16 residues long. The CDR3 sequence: CASSLSDRGGTGELFF. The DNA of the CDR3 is TGTGCCAGCAGTCTCAGCGACAGGGGAGGCACCGGGGAGCTGTTTTTT.

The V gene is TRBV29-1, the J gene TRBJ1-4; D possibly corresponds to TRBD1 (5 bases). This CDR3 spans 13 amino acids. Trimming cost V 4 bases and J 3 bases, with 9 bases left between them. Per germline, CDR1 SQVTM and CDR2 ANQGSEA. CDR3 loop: CSVAQGSNEKLFF. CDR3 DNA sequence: TGCAGCGTTGCCCAGGGCTCTAATGAAAAACTGTTTTTT.

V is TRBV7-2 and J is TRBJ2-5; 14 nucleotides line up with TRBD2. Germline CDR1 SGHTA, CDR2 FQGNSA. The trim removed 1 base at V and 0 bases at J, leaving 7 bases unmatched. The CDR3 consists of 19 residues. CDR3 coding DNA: TGTGCCAGCAGCTTAGTAAGGGGACTAGCGGGGGCCAACCAAGAGACCCAGTACTTC. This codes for CASSLVRGLAGANQETQYF. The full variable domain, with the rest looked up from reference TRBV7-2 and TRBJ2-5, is GAGVSQSPSNKVTEKGKDVELRCDPISGHTALYWYRQSLGQGLEFLIYFQGNSAPDKSGLPSDRFSAERTGGSVSTLTIQRTQQEDSAVYLCASSLVRGLAGANQETQYFGPGTRLLVL.

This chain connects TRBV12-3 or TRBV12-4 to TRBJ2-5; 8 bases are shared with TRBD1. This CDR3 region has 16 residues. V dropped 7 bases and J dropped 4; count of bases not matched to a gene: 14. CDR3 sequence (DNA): TGTGCCAGCAACCTGGGGGCAGGGGGCATGGGAGAGACCCAGTACTTC. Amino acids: CASNLGAGGMGETQYF.

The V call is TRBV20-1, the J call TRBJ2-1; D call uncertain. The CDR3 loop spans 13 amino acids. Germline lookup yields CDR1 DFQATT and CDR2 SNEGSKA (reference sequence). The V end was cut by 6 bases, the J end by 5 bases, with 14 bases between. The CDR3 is CSAMEIRDNEQFF. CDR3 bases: TGCAGTGCGATGGAGATAAGGGACAATGAGCAGTTCTTC.

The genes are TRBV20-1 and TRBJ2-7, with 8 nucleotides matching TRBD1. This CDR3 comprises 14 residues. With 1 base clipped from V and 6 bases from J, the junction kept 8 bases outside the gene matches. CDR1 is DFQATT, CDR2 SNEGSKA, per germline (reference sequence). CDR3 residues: CSARATGGGLEQYF. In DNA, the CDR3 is TGCAGTGCTAGAGCTACAGGGGGTGGTCTCGAGCAGTACTTC.

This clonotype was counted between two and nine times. The CDR3 spells CASSPWDRYPNYGYTF. CDR3 nucleotides: TGTGCCAGCTCACCGTGGGACCGATACCCTAACTATGGCTACACCTTC. V usage is TRBV18 and J usage is TRBJ1-2; the D gene is possibly TRBD1 (5 bases). Deletions cut 3 bases from V and 0 bases from J, with 14 bases between. Per germline, CDR1 KGHSH and CDR2 LQKENI. The CDR3 spans 16 residues.

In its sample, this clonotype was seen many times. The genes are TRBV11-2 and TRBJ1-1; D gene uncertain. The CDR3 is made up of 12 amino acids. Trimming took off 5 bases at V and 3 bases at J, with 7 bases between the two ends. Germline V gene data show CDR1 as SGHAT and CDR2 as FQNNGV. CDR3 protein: CASSPSYTEAFF. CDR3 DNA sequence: TGTGCCAGCAGCCCAAGTTACACTGAAGCTTTCTTT. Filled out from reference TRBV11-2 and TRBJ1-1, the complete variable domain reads EAGVAQSPRYKIIEKRQSVAFWCNPISGHATLYWYQQILGQGPKLLIQFQNNGVVDDSQLPKDRFSAERLKGVDSTLKIQPAKLEDSAVYLCASSPSYTEAFFGQGTRLTVV.

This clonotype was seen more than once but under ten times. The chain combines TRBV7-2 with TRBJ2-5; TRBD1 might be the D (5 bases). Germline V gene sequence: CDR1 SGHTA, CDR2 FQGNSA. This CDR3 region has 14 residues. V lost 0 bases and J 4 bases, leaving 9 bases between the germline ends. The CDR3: CASSLAGQRETQYF. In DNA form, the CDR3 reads TGTGCCAGCAGCTTAGCGGGGCAGCGAGAGACCCAGTACTTC.

The CDR3 loop is CASSPELAGNRDTQYF. CDR3 nucleotides: TGTGCCAGCAGCCCGGAACTAGCGGGGAATAGAGATACGCAGTATTTT. The V gene is TRBV7-3, the J gene TRBJ2-3; 10 bases align to TRBD2. From germline, CDR1 is SGHTA and CDR2 FQGTGA. CDR3 length equals 16 residues. Trimming removed 5 bases from V and 5 bases from J; junction bases left unmatched: 10.

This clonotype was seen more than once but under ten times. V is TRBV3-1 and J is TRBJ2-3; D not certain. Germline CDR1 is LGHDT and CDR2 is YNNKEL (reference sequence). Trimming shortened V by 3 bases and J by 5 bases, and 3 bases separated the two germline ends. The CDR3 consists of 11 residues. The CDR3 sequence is CASSQKDTQYF. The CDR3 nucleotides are TGTGCCAGCAGCCAGAAAGATACGCAGTATTTT.

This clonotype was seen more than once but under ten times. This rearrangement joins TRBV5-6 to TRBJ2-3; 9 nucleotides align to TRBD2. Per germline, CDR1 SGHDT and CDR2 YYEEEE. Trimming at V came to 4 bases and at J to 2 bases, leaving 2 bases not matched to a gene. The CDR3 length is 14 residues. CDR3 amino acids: CASSLAGSTDTQYF. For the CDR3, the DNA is TGTGCCAGCAGCCTAGCGGGGTCCACAGATACGCAGTATTTT.

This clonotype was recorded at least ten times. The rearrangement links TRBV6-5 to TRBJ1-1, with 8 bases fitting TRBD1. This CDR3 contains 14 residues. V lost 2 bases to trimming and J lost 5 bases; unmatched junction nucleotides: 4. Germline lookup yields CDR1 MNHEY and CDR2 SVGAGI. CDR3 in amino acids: CASSYQTGVTEAFF. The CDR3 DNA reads TGTGCCAGCAGTTACCAGACAGGGGTAACTGAAGCTTTCTTT.

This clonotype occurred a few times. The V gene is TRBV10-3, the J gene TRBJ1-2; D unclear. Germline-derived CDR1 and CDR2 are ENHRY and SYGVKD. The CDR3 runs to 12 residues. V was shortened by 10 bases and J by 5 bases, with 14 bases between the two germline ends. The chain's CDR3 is CATRTEGYGYTF. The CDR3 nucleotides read TGTGCCACGCGGACGGAGGGTTATGGCTACACCTTC.

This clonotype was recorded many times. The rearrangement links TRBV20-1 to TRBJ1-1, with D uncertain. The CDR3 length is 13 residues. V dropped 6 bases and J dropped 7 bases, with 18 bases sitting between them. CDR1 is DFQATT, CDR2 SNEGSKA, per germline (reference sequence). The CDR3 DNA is TGCAGTGCGTCAGGAGACATATCGAGTGAAGCTTTCTTT. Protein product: CSASGDISSEAFF.

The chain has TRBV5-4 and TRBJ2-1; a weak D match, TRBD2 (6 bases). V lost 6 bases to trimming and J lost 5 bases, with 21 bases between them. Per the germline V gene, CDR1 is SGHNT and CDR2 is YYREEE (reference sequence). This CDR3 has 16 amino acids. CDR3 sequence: CASTLEYGRGNNEQFF. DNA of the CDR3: TGTGCCAGCACCCTAGAGTACGGGAGAGGGAACAATGAGCAGTTCTTC.

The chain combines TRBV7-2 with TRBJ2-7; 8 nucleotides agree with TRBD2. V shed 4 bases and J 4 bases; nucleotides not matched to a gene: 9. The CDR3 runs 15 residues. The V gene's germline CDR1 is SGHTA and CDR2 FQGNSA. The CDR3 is CASSSQAGESYEQYF. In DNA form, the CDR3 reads TGTGCCAGCAGCTCCCAAGCGGGAGAATCTTACGAGCAGTACTTC.

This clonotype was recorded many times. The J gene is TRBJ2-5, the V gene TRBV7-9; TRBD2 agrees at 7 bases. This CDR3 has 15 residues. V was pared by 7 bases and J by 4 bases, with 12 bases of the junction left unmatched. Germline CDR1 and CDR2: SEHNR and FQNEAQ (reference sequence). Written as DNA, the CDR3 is TGTGCCAGCACCCGATGGACTAGTGTATCAGAGACCCAGTACTTC. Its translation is CASTRWTSVSETQYF.

The chain's CDR3 is CASSRGQGGSPLHF. CDR3 bases: TGTGCCAGCAGTCGCGGACAGGGCGGATCACCCCTCCACTTT. The chain combines TRBV6-2 or TRBV6-3 with TRBJ1-6, with TRBD1 matching over 8 bases. Germline loops: CDR1 MNHEY, CDR2 SVGEGT. CDR3 length: 14 residues. Trimming removed 5 bases from V and 10 bases from J; junction bases left unmatched: 7.

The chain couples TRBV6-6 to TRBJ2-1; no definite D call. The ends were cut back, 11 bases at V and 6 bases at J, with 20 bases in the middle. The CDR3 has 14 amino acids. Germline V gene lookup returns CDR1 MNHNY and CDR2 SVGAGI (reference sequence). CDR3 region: CAFSWVKNVNEQFF. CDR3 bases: TGTGCCTTCTCTTGGGTCAAGAATGTCAATGAGCAGTTCTTC.

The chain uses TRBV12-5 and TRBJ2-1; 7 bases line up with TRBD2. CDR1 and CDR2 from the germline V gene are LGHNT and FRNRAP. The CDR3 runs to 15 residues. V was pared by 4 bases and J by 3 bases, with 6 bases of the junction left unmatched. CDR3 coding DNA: TGTGCTAGTGGTTCCGGCAGCGGGAACTACAATGAGCAGTTCTTC. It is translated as CASGSGSGNYNEQFF.

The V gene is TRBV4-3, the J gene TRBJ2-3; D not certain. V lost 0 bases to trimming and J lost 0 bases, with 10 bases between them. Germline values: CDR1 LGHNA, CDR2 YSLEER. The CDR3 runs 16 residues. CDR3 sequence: CASSQDFHSSTDTQYF. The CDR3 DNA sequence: TGCGCCAGCAGCCAAGACTTCCACAGCAGCACAGATACGCAGTATTTT.

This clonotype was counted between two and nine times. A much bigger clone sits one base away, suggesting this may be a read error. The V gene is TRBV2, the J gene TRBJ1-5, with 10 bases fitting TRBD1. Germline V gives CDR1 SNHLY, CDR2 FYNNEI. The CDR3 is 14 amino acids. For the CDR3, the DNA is TGTGGCAGCAGTGAGGGGACAGGGGTCCAGCCCCAGCATTTT. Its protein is CGSSEGTGVQPQHF. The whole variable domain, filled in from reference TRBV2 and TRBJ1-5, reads EPEVTQTPSHQVTQMGQEVILRCVPISNHLYFYWYRQILGQKVEFLVSFYNNEISEKSEIFDDQFSVERPDGSNFTLKIRSTKLEDSAMYFCGSSEGTGVQPQHFGDGTRLSIL.

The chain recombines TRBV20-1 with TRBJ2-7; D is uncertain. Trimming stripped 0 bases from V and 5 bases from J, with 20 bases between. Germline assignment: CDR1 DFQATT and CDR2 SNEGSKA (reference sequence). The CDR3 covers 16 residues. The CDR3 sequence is CSARDPSSPRRDEQYF. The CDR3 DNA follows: TGCAGTGCTAGAGATCCATCGAGCCCGCGAAGGGACGAGCAGTACTTC.

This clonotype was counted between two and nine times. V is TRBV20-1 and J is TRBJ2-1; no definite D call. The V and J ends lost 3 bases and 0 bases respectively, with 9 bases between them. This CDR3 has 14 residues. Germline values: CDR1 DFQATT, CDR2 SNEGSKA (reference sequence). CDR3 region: CSASRASSYNEQFF. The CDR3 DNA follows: TGCAGTGCTAGCCGGGCAAGCTCCTACAATGAGCAGTTCTTC.

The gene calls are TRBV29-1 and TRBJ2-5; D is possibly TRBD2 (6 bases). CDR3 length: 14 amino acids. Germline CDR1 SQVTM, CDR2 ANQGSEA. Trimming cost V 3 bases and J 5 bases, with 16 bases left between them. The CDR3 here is CSVDTGTGGETQYF. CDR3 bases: TGCAGCGTTGATACCGGGACCGGAGGGGAGACCCAGTACTTC.